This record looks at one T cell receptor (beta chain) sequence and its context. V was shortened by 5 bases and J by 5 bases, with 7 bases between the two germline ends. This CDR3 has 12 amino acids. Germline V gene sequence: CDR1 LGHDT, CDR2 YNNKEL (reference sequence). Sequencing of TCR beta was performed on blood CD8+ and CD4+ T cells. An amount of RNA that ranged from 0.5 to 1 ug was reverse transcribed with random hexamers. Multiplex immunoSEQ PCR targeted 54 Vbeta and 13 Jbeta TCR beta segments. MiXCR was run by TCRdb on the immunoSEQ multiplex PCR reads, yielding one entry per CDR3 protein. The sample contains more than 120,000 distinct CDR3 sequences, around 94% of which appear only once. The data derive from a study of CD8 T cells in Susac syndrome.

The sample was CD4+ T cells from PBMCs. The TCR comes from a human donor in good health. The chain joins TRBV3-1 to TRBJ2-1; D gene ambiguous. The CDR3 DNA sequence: TGTGCCAGCAGCAAAAACCACAATGAGCAGTTCTTC. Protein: CASSKNHNEQFF.